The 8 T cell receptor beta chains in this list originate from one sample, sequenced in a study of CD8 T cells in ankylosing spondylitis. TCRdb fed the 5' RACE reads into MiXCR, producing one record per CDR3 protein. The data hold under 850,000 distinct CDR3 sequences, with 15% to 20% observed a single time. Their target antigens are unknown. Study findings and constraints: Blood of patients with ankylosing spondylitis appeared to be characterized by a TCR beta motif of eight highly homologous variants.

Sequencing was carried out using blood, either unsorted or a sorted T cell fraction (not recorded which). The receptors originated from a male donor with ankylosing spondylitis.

CDR3 region: CSARTGKETQYF. The CDR3 bases are TGCAGTGCCAGGACAGGGAAAGAGACCCAGTACTTC. V gene TRBV20-1 combines with J gene TRBJ2-5; 8 nucleotides align to TRBD1. Unmatched junction bases numbered 3, after V lost 6 bases and J lost 3 bases. Germline lookup yields CDR1 DFQATT and CDR2 SNEGSKA (reference sequence). The CDR3 covers 12 residues.

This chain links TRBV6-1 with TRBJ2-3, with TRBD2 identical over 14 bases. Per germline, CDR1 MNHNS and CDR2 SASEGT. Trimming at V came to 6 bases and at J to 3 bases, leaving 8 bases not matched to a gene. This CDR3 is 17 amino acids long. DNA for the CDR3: TGTGCCAGCAGCACCGGGACTAGCGGGAGCGGGACAGATACGCAGTATTTT. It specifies CASSTGTSGSGTDTQYF.

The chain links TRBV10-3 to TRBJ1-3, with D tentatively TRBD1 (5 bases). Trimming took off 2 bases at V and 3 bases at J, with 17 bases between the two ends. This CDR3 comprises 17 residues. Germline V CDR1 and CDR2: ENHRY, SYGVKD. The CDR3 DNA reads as TGTGCCATCAGTGAGGGTCGCCGGGGCGGCAGTGGAAACACCATATATTTT. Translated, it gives CAISEGRRGGSGNTIYF.

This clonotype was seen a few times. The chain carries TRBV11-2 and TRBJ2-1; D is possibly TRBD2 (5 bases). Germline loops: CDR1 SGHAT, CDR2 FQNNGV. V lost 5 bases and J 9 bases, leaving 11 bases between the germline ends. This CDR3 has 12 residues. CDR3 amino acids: CASSGESGEQFF. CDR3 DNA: TGTGCCAGCAGCGGAGAGAGCGGTGAGCAGTTCTTC.

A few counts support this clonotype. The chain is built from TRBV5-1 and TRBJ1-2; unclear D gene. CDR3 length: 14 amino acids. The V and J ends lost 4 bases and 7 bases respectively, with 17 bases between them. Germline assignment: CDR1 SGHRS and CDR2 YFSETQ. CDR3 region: CASSKPGVISGYTF. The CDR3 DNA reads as TGCGCCAGCAGCAAGCCCGGGGTTATTAGTGGCTACACCTTC.

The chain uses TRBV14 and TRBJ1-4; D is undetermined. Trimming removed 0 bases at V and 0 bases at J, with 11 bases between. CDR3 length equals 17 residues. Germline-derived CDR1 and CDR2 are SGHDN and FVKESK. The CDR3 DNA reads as TGTGCCAGCAGCCAAGAGCATAGGTTGGCAACTAATGAAAAACTGTTTTTT. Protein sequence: CASSQEHRLATNEKLFF.

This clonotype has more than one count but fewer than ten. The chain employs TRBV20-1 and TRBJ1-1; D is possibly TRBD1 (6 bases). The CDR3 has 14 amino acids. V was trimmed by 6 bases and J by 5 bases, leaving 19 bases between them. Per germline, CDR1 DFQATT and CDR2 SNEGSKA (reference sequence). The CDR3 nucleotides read TGCAGTGCGCACAACGGTTTGCAGGGGACTGAAGCTTTCTTT. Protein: CSAHNGLQGTEAFF.

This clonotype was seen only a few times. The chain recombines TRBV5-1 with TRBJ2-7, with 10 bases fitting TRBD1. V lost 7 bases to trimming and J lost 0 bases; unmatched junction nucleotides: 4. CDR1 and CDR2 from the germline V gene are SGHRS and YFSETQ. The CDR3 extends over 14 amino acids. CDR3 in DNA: TGCGCCAGCCGCGGACAGGGGGACTCCTACGAGCAGTACTTC. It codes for CASRGQGDSYEQYF.